Listed below are T cell receptor beta chains from one sample, sequenced in a study of OX40 agonist ivuxolimab in advanced cancers. Assay used: immunoSEQ multiplex PCR; TCRdb lists only in-frame clones, some missing. Here the sample spans about 100,000 clones, approximately 94% being singletons. The material was CD4+ or CD8+ T cells sorted from blood, obtained in a trial of the OX40 agonist ivuxolimab. These receptors came from an adult with an advanced solid tumor such as melanoma, head and neck, liver or kidney cancer. CDR3s include the opening cysteine and the closing phenylalanine or tryptophan. The D gene is left open where the match is weak. Only part of the rows carry a size: once, few, many, or a class if the clone is expanded.

j_call	clone_size	d_call	v_call	cdr3_nt	cdr3_aa
TRBJ1-5	NA	NA	TRBV15	TGTGCCACCAGCAGAGATTTCCAGGGAGGGCATCAGCCCCAGCATTTT	CATSRDFQGGHQPQHF
TRBJ2-1	NA	NA	TRBV21-1	TGTGCCAGCAGCAGGAGGGACAGGTCTTGCTCCTACAATGAGCAGTTCTTC	CASSRRDRSCSYNEQFF
TRBJ2-3	NA	TRBD2	TRBV6-6	TGTGCCAGCAGTTTAAGCGGGGGGGCCTACACAGATACGCAGTATTTT	CASSLSGGAYTDTQYF
TRBJ1-4	NA	NA	TRBV18	TGTGCCAGCTCACTCACAACTAATGAAAAACTGTTTTTT	CASSLTTNEKLFF
TRBJ2-1	NA	TRBD2	TRBV7-2	TGTGCCAGCAGCCCAAAAGCGGGAGGGCCGAATAATGAGCAGTTCTTC	CASSPKAGGPNNEQFF
TRBJ2-1	NA	NA	TRBV27	TGTGCCAGCAGTTTTTCCCAGTGGGATGAGCAGTTCTTC	CASSFSQWDEQFF
TRBJ1-2	NA	NA	TRBV9	TGTGCCAGCACACCGGGCTACACCTTC	CASTPGYTF
TRBJ1-5	NA	NA	TRBV6-5	TGTGCCAGCAGCCCCATGGGGGGCAGCAATCAGCCCCAGCATTTT	CASSPMGGSNQPQHF
TRBJ2-5	NA	TRBD2	TRBV28	TGTGCCAGCAGTTTTGCGGTTATGAGCGGGAGCCGCCAAGAGACCCAGTACTTC	CASSFAVMSGSRQETQYF
TRBJ2-7	NA	TRBD2	TRBV12-5	TGTGCTAGTGGCCTCCATGGGGGGGGTGCTTACGAGCAGTACTTC	CASGLHGGGAYEQYF
TRBJ2-7	NA	NA	TRBV19	TGTGCCAGTAGTATATCCACCTATAGCTCCTACGAGCAGTACTTC	CASSISTYSSYEQYF
TRBJ1-2	NA	TRBD1	TRBV14	TGTGCCAGCAGCCAAGTATCGGCAGGGGGCTTCTATGGCTACACCTTC	CASSQVSAGGFYGYTF
TRBJ2-3	NA	NA	TRBV30	TGTGCCTGGAGCGATCAGAGAGACGACCCCTTCACAGATACGCAGTATTTT	CAWSDQRDDPFTDTQYF
TRBJ2-1	NA	NA	TRBV9	TGTGCCAGCAGCGTATTGGAGGGATCCTTCGGGAATGAGCAGTTCTTC	CASSVLEGSFGNEQFF
TRBJ2-1	NA	NA	TRBV28	TGTGCCAGCAGTTCCCAGGGGGGGAACTACAATGAGCAGTTCTTC	CASSSQGGNYNEQFF
TRBJ2-2	NA	NA	TRBV29-1	TGCAGCGTTGATGTGGAAACCGGGGAGCTGTTTTTT	CSVDVETGELFF
TRBJ2-3	NA	NA	TRBV21-1	TGTGCCAGCAGCAAAGTAAATGGAACACAGGGAATCACAGATACGCAGTATTTT	CASSKVNGTQGITDTQYF
TRBJ1-1	NA	NA	TRBV9	TGTGCCAGCAGCGTAGAGGGCCAAACAGGGCCGGGAACTGAAGCTTTCTTT	CASSVEGQTGPGTEAFF
TRBJ2-1	NA	TRBD2	TRBV7-8	TGTGCCAGCAGACTAGAGGGACACGGGAGGGCCTCCTACAATGAGCAGTTCTTC	CASRLEGHGRASYNEQFF
TRBJ2-7	NA	NA	TRBV15	TGTGCCACCAGCAGGGTCACGAGCGGCGGGATGGACGAGCAGTACTTC	CATSRVTSGGMDEQYF
TRBJ1-4	NA	NA	TRBV20-1	TGCAGTGCTCGCCGACCAGAAAAACTGTTTTTT	CSARRPEKLFF
TRBJ2-7	NA	NA	TRBV4-1	TGCGCCAGCAGCCAAGAGTGGCGGCTAGTGTCCTACGAGCAGTACTTC	CASSQEWRLVSYEQYF
TRBJ1-1	NA	TRBD1	TRBV28	TGTGCCAGCAGTCTGGGACAGCTGAACACTGAAGCTTTCTTT	CASSLGQLNTEAFF
TRBJ2-7	NA	NA	TRBV4-2	TGTGCCAGCAGCCAGGCAGATGCGGGACAGTATAAAGGGGAGCAGTACTTC	CASSQADAGQYKGEQYF
TRBJ2-7	NA	NA	TRBV5-5	TGTGCCAGCAGCCGAGATTTGACAGTCCCCTACGAGCAGTACTTC	CASSRDLTVPYEQYF
TRBJ2-1	NA	NA	TRBV5-1	TGCGCCAGCAGCTTGAGGTGGGATGAGCAGTTCTTC	CASSLRWDEQFF
TRBJ1-1	NA	TRBD1	TRBV9	TGTGCCAGCAGCGTAGCTCCGGACAGGTGGGCGAACACTGAAGCTTTCTTT	CASSVAPDRWANTEAFF
TRBJ1-6	NA	NA	TRBV6-6	TGTGCCAGCAGGCTTAATTCACCCCTCCACTTT	CASRLNSPLHF
TRBJ2-3	NA	TRBD2	TRBV6-4	TGTGCCAGCAGCCTAGCGGGAGGCGGCGCAGATACGCAGTATTTT	CASSLAGGGADTQYF
TRBJ1-1	once	NA	TRBV5-4	TGTGCCAGCAGCGGCGACCTCGTGAACACTGAAGCTTTCTTT	CASSGDLVNTEAFF
TRBJ2-3	NA	NA	TRBV27	TGTGCCAGCAGTGAACTCACGGGAGCCCTCACAGATACGCAGTATTTT	CASSELTGALTDTQYF
TRBJ2-1	NA	TRBD2	TRBV9	TGTGCCAGCAGCCTTGTAGCGGGGGATTACAATGAGCAGTTCTTC	CASSLVAGDYNEQFF
TRBJ2-7	NA	NA	TRBV10-1	TGCGCCAGCAGACGGGACGGAGACCCCGAGCAGTACTTC	CASRRDGDPEQYF
TRBJ2-3	NA	NA	TRBV9	TGTGCCAGCAGCGTAGACGGATTGTTGACAGATACGCAGTATTTT	CASSVDGLLTDTQYF
TRBJ2-4	NA	NA	TRBV2	TGTGCCAGCAGTGAGGGGGGGCGAAACATTCAGTACTTC	CASSEGGRNIQYF
TRBJ1-2	NA	NA	TRBV5-1	TGCGCCAGCCGGGGGACTGACTATGGCTACACCTTC	CASRGTDYGYTF
TRBJ2-1	NA	NA	TRBV5-6	TGTGCCAGCAGTCTGGTTGCGGTTGAGCAGTTCTTC	CASSLVAVEQFF
TRBJ2-1	NA	NA	TRBV5-1	TGCGCCAGCAGCTTGCCAGAAAACAATGAGCAGTTCTTC	CASSLPENNEQFF
TRBJ1-2	NA	NA	TRBV5-6	TGTGCCAGCAGCCCGCCCGGCTATGGCTACACCTTC	CASSPPGYGYTF
TRBJ2-2	NA	NA	TRBV11-2	TGTGCCAGCAGCTCCCCTGAGAAGTACTTCAACACCGGGGAGCTGTTTTTT	CASSSPEKYFNTGELFF
TRBJ2-7	NA	NA	TRBV11-2	TGTGCCAGCAGCTTAAAATGGACAAATACCTACGAGCAGTACTTC	CASSLKWTNTYEQYF
TRBJ2-7	NA	TRBD2	TRBV4-1	TGCGCCAGCAGCCAAGATCCTAGCGGGATGGTCTACGAGCAGTACTTC	CASSQDPSGMVYEQYF
TRBJ1-3	NA	NA	TRBV4-1	TGCGCCAGCAGCCAAGAACCGCGGAGCTCTGGAAACACCATATATTTT	CASSQEPRSSGNTIYF
TRBJ2-7	NA	NA	TRBV10-1	TGCGCCAGCAGTGAAACAGGGTCCTACGAGCAGTACTTC	CASSETGSYEQYF
TRBJ1-6	NA	NA	TRBV7-2	TGTGCCAGCAGCTTAGAGTCAGGCGGGAATTCACCCCTCCACTTT	CASSLESGGNSPLHF
TRBJ1-2	NA	TRBD1	TRBV18	TGTGCCAGCTCACCAACAGACGGACAGGAGGAACTCTATGGCTACACCTTC	CASSPTDGQEELYGYTF
TRBJ1-5	NA	NA	TRBV4-1	TGCGCCAGCAGCCAAGAGCCAGGGGAATATCAGCCCCAGCATTTT	CASSQEPGEYQPQHF
TRBJ1-6	NA	NA	TRBV2	TGTGCCAGCAGTGATGACGAGGGGCAGACGAGCTCCTATAATTCACCCCTCCACTTT	CASSDDEGQTSSYNSPLHF
TRBJ1-1	NA	NA	TRBV5-1	TGCGCCAGCAGCTTGGCGGGGGAAGCTTTCTTT	CASSLAGEAFF